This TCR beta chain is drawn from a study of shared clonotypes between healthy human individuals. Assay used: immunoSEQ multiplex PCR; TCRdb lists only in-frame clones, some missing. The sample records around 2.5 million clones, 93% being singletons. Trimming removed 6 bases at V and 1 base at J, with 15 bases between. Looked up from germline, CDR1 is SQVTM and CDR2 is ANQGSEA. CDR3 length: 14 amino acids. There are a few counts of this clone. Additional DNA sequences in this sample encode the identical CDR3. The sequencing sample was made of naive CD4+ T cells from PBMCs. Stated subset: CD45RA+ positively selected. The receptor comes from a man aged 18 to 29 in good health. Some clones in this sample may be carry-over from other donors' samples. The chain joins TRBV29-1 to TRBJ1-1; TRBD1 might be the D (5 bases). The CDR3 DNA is TGCAGCGTGAGGGGACTGCGAACGAACACTGAAGCTTTCTTT. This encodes CSVRGLRTNTEAFF.